Presented here are 9 T cell receptor beta chains from one specimen sequenced in a study of T cell responses to AZD1222 COVID-19 vaccine. The table came from immunoSEQ multiplex PCR; TCRdb's copy has only in-frame clones and leaves some out. Among about 85,000 clones listed, approximately 83% were seen once. The source was peripheral blood, collected on day 0 of AZD1222 vaccination. These receptors all stem from an adult in good health.

The V call is TRBV12-3 or TRBV12-4, the J call TRBJ2-7; no reliable D call. The CDR3 consists of 13 residues. V lost 5 bases and J lost 5, with 13 bases in between. The chain's CDR3 is CASSPTSGHEQYF. Here the CDR3 DNA reads TGTGCCAGCAGTCCCACCTCTGGGCACGAGCAGTACTTC.

V gene TRBV11-3 combines with J gene TRBJ2-3; D remains ambiguous. CDR1 and CDR2 from the germline V gene are SGHNT and YENEEA. V lost 4 bases to trimming and J lost 4 bases, with 9 bases between them. This CDR3 comprises 13 residues. CDR3: CASSSSPPDTQYF. The CDR3 bases are TGTGCCAGCAGCTCATCCCCGCCAGATACGCAGTATTTT.

This chain uses TRBV14 with TRBJ1-1; D might be TRBD1 (5 bases). Germline V CDR1 and CDR2: SGHDN, FVKESK. This CDR3 spans 16 amino acids. V lost 1 base and J lost 5, with 17 bases in between. CDR3 amino acids: CASSQAGGGWRTEAFF. CDR3 bases: TGTGCCAGCAGCCAAGCCGGGGGAGGCTGGAGGACTGAAGCTTTCTTT.

This rearrangement joins TRBV20-1 to TRBJ2-3; D call uncertain. V lost 3 bases, J lost 7 bases, and 17 bases lay in between. The CDR3 runs to 14 residues. Germline V gene sequence: CDR1 DFQATT, CDR2 SNEGSKA (reference sequence). CDR3 protein: CSASKLPTVYTQYF. As DNA, the CDR3 is TGCAGTGCTAGTAAACTACCGACGGTATATACGCAGTATTTT.

This clone has more than one count but fewer than ten. This rearrangement joins TRBV27 to TRBJ1-5; TRBD1 matches 7 bases. The CDR3 consists of 16 residues. Germline V gene data show CDR1 as MNHEY and CDR2 as SMNVEV (reference sequence). The V gene end was trimmed by 7 bases and the J gene end by 2 bases; junction bases not matched to a gene: 11. In DNA form, the CDR3 reads TGTGCCAGCATCGGTCCGGGACAGAGGCGCAATCAGCCCCAGCATTTT. Its translation is CASIGPGQRRNQPQHF.

This clone was observed once. At the DNA level, this CDR3 is encoded by other sequences in the same sample as well. V and J are TRBV27 and TRBJ2-7; D tentatively reads TRBD1 or TRBD2 (7 bases each). Looked up from germline, CDR1 is MNHEY and CDR2 is SMNVEV (reference sequence). V was clipped by 3 bases and J by 4 bases, with 13 bases between them. The CDR3 loop spans 14 amino acids. In DNA form, the CDR3 reads TGTGCCAGCAGTTTGGGGCAGGGGGGGTACGAGCAGTACTTC. Its protein is CASSLGQGGYEQYF.

Here the CDR3 DNA reads TGCGCCAGCAGCTCACGACAGACTTCCACTGAAGCTTTCTTT. Its translation: CASSSRQTSTEAFF. This chain uses TRBV5-1 with TRBJ1-1, with D possibly matching TRBD1 (5 bases). Per the germline V gene, CDR1 is SGHRS and CDR2 is YFSETQ. The length of the CDR3 is 14 residues. V lost 3 bases, J lost 4 bases, and 13 bases lay in between.

The chain uses TRBV28 and TRBJ1-2; 9 bases agree with TRBD1. The CDR3 has 17 residues. Germline CDR1 reads MDHEN; CDR2 reads SYDVKM. Trimming removed 2 bases from V and 8 bases from J; junction bases left unmatched: 15. The CDR3 protein is CASSLPLKQGARGGYTF. DNA of the CDR3: TGTGCCAGCAGTTTACCCCTTAAACAGGGGGCCCGCGGGGGCTACACCTTC.

This clone was counted between two and nine times. This rearrangement joins TRBV27 to TRBJ1-1; no reliable D call. CDR1 MNHEY and CDR2 SMNVEV come from the germline V gene (reference sequence). The CDR3 spans 13 residues. V was cut by 8 bases and J by 4 bases, with 14 bases left in between. CDR3 sequence reads: CASVASFSTEAFF. The CDR3 region has the DNA TGTGCCAGCGTTGCATCCTTTAGCACTGAAGCTTTCTTT.